This T cell receptor (beta chain) emerged from a study of blood T cell repertoires in COVID-19 (dated by TCRdb to 2020 to 2022). About the investigation overall: Collaborator samples came from the United States, Italy and Spain and covered acute and convalescent phases of COVID-19. The repertoires were released in a freely available public database intended as a resource for research on the immune response to SARS-CoV-2. Where available, HLA class I and class II types were obtained from metadata supplied by the sample provider rather than from assay-based typing. The dataset comprised deeply sampled blood TCRbeta repertoires from subjects exposed to, actively infected with, or recovered from COVID-19. Samples came from the ongoing ImmuneRACE study (first 160 participants) plus 1,254 subjects from 6 global collaborators. The prospective study material was composed of cDNA or gDNA derived from T cells, B-cell-depleted T cells, or PBMCs. Nearly every sample came with metadata listing a de-identified subject ID, COVID-19 status, age in years and sex.

TCRbeta CDR3 regions were amplified from genomic DNA using the immunoSEQ Assay, a bias-controlled multiplex PCR. The paper's processing steps were these. The number of nucleated cells in each sample was estimated from the amplification of reference gene primers within the assay. Sequence reads were collapsed and filtered to measure the absolute abundance of every unique TCRbeta CDR3 rearrangement. For each sample, productive Simpson clonality was calculated by taking the square root of Simpson's diversity index across productive rearrangements. What TCRdb holds here is the immuneACCESS table cut down to in-frame rearrangements. Part of the clones is not present; checked against another copy, under half of the missing clones reflect an unresolved V gene, and the others are unexplained. V and J calls and clone size are given by that table; D and trimming were obtained from the DNA. In this sample the table shows approximately 72,000 clones, about 90% of which occur a single time. Roughly 1.4% of the sample is in the top ten clones.

The research as a whole found: Clinical and demographic metadata were provided uncurated, with the amount varying by source and participant.

Collaborating institutions collected whole blood in K2EDTA tubes following their own protocols. Collaborator samples were shipped for TCRbeta analysis as frozen whole blood, isolated PBMCs, or DNA extracted from either sample type. This clone showed up just a few times. What this receptor recognizes is not known. One base away there is no much larger clone; base qualities are not given. There are 12 amino acids in the CDR3, from cysteine to phenylalanine inclusive. Just the 36-base CDR3 DNA is kept, in frame starting at base 1. The CDR1 and CDR2 encoded by the germline V gene are SGHRS and YFSETQ. V lost 0 bases and J lost 7 bases; the stretch between them is 5 bases long.

The sequence was collected from a man aged 55 to 70 with acute or convalescent COVID-19. The rearranged chain carries TRBV5-1 and TRBJ2-1; TRBD2 might be the D gene, on 5 matching bases. The specimen sequenced was peripheral blood. The nucleotide sequence reads as follows: TGCGCCAGCAGCTTGGCGGGGAATGAGCAGTTCTTC. This is translated as CASSLAGNEQFF.